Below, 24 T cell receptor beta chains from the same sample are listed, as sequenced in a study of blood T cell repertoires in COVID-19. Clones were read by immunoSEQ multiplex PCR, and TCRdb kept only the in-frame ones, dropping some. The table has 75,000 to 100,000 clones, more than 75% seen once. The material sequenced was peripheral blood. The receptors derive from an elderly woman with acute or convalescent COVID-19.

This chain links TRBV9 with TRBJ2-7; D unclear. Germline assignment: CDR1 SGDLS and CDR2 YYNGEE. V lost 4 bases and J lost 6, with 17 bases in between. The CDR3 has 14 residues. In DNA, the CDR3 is TGTGCCAGCAGCCCGCACCCGGTAACGAGCGAGCAGTACTTC. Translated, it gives CASSPHPVTSEQYF.

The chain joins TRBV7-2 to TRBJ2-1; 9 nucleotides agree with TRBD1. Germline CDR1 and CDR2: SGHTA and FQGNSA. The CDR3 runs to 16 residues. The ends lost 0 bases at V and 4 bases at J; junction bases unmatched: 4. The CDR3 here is CASSLAGTGKYNEQFF. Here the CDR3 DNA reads TGTGCCAGCAGCTTAGCCGGGACAGGGAAGTACAATGAGCAGTTCTTC.

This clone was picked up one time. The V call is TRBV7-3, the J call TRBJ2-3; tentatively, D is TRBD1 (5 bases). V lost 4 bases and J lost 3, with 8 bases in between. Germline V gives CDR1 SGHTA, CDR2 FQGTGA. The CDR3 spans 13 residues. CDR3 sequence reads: CASSSGQTDTQYF. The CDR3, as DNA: TGTGCCAGCAGCTCCGGACAAACAGATACGCAGTATTTT.

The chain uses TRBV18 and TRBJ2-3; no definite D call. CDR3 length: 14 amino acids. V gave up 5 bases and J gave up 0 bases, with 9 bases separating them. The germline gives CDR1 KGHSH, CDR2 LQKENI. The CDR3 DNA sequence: TGTGCCAGCTCAGAGGAGAGAAGCACAGATACGCAGTATTTT. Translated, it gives CASSEERSTDTQYF.

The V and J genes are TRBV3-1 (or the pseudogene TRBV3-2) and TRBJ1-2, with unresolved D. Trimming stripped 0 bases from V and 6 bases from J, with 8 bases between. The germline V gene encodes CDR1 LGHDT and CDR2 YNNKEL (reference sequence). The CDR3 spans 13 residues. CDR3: CASSQDAGHGYTF. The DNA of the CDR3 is TGTGCCAGCAGCCAAGATGCCGGTCATGGCTACACCTTC.

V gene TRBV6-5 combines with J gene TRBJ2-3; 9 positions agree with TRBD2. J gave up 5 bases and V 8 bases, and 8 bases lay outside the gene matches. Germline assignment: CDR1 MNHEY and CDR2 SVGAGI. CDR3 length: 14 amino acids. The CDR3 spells CASDSGGTGDTQYF. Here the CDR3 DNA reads TGTGCCAGCGACAGCGGGGGGACGGGAGATACGCAGTATTTT.

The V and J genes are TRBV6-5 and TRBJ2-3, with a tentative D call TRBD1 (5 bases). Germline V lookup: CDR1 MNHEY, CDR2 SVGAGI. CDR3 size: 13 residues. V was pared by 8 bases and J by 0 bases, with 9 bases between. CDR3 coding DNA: TGTGCCAGCCAGACAGATAGCACAGATACGCAGTATTTT. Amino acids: CASQTDSTDTQYF.

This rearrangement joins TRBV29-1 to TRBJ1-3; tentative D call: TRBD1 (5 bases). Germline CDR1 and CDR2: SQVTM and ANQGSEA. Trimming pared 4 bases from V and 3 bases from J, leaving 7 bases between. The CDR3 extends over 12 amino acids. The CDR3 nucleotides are TGCAGCGTTGGGGACTTTGGAAACACCATATATTTT. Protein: CSVGDFGNTIYF. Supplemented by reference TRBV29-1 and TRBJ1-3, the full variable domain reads SAVISQKPSRDICQRGTSLTIQCQVDSQVTMMFWYRQQPGQSLTLIATANQGSEATYESGFVIDKFPISRPNLTFSTLTVSNMSPEDSSIYLCSVGDFGNTIYFGEGSWLTVV.

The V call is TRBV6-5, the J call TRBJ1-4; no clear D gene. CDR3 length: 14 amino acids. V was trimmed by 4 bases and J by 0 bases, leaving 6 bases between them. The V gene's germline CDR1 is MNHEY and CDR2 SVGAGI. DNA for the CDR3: TGTGCCAGCAGTTCCAGTCCAACTAATGAAAAACTGTTTTTT. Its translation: CASSSSPTNEKLFF.

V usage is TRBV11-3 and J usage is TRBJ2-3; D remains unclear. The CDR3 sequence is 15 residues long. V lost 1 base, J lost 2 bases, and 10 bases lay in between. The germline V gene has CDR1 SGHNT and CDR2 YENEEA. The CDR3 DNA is TGTGCCAGCAGCTTAGGTGCTAGAGACACAGATACGCAGTATTTT. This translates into CASSLGARDTDTQYF.

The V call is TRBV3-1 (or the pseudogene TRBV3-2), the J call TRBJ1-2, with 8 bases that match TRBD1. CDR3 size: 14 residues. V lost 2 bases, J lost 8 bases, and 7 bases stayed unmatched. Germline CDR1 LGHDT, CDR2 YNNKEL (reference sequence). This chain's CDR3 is CASSQFDRGLGYTF. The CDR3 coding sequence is TGTGCCAGCAGCCAATTCGACAGGGGATTGGGCTACACCTTC.

This chain's CDR3 is CASSSTGQYGYTF. DNA for the CDR3: TGTGCCAGCAGCTCGACGGGACAGTATGGCTACACCTTC. This chain uses TRBV5-6 with TRBJ1-2; 7 bases align to TRBD1. The CDR3 runs to 13 residues. V was pared by 3 bases and J by 5 bases, with 4 bases of the junction left unmatched. Germline-derived CDR1 and CDR2 are SGHDT and YYEEEE.

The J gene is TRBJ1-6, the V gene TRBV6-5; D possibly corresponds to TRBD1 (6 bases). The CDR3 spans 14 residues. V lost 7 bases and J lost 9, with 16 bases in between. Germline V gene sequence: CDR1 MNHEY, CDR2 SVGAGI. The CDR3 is CASTEQGVGSPLHF. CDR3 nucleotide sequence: TGTGCCAGCACCGAACAGGGCGTAGGTTCACCCCTCCACTTT.

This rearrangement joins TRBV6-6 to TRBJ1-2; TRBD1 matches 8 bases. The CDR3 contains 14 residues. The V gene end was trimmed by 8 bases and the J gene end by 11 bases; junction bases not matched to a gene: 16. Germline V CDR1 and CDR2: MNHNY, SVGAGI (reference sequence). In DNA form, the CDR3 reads TGTGCCAGCGCCCAAGCGACGGGACAGGTGGTATACACCTTC. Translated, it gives CASAQATGQVVYTF.

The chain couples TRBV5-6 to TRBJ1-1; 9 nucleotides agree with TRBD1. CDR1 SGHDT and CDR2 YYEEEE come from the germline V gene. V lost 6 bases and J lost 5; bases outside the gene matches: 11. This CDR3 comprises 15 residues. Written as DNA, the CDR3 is TGTGCCAGCACCAGACCTGGGACAGGGAGGACTGAAGCTTTCTTT. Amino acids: CASTRPGTGRTEAFF.

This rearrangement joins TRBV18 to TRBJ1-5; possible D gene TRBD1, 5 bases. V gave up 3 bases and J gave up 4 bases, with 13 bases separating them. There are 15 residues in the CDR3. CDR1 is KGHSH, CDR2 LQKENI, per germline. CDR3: CASSPEEGPNQPQHF. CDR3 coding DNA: TGTGCCAGCTCACCGGAGGAGGGGCCGAATCAGCCCCAGCATTTT. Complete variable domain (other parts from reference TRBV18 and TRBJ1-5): NAGVMQNPRHLVRRRGQEARLRCSPMKGHSHVYWYRQLPEEGLKFMVYLQKENIIDESGMPKERFSAEFPKEGPSILRIQQVVRGDSAAYFCASSPEEGPNQPQHFGDGTRLSIL.

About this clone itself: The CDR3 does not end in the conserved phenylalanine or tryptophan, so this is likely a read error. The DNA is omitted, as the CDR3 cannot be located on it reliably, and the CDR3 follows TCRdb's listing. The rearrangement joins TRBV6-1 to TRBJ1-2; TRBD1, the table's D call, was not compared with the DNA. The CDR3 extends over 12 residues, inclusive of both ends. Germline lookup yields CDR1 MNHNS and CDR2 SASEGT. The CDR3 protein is CASSEALRGINR.

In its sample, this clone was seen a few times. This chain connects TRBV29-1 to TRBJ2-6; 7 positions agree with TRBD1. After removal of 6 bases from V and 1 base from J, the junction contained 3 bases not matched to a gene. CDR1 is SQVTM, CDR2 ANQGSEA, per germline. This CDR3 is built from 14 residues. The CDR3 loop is CSVTGVSGANVLTF. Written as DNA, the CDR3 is TGCAGCGTCACAGGGGTGTCTGGGGCCAACGTCCTGACTTTC.

The DNA of the CDR3 is TGTGCCACCGGGACAGCAGGAAACACCATATATTTT. Its protein product is CATGTAGNTIYF. The chain employs TRBV19 and TRBJ1-3; 7 nucleotides line up with TRBD1. The J segment lost 4 bases and the V segment lost 10 bases, leaving 4 bases of the junction unmatched. CDR3 length: 12 amino acids. Germline V gene lookup returns CDR1 LNHDA and CDR2 SQIVND (reference sequence).

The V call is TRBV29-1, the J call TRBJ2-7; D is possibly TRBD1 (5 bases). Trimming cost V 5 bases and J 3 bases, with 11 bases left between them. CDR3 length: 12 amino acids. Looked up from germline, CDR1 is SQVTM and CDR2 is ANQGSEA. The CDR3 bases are TGCAGCGTTCAGCAGGGTGTCTACGAGCAGTACTTC. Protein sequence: CSVQQGVYEQYF.

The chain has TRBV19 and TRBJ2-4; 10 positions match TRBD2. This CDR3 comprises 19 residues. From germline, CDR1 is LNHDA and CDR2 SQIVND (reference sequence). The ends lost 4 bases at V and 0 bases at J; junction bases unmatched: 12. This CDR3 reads CASSTDLAGGFLAKNIQYF. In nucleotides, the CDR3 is TGTGCCAGTAGTACGGATTTAGCGGGGGGCTTCCTAGCCAAAAACATTCAGTACTTC. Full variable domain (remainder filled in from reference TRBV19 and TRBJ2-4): DGGITQSPKYLFRKEGQNVTLSCEQNLNHDAMYWYRQDPGQGLRLIYYSQIVNDFQKGDIAEGYSVSREKKESFPLTVTSAQKNPTAFYLCASSTDLAGGFLAKNIQYFGAGTRLSVL.

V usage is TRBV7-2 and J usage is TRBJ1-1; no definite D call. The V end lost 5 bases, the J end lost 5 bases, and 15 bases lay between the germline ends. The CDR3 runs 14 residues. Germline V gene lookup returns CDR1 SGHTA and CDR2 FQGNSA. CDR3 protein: CASSLEWARTEAFF. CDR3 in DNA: TGTGCCAGCAGCCTAGAATGGGCAAGAACTGAAGCTTTCTTT. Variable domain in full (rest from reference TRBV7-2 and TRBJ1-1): GAGVSQSPSNKVTEKGKDVELRCDPISGHTALYWYRQSLGQGLEFLIYFQGNSAPDKSGLPSDRFSAERTGGSVSTLTIQRTQQEDSAVYLCASSLEWARTEAFFGQGTRLTVV.

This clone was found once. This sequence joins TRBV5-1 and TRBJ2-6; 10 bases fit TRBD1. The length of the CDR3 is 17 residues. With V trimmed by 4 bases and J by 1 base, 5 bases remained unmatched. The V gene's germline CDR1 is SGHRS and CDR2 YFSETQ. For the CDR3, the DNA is TGCGCCAGCAGCCCTGGGGACAGGGGTTCTGGGGCCAACGTCCTGACTTTC. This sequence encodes CASSPGDRGSGANVLTF.

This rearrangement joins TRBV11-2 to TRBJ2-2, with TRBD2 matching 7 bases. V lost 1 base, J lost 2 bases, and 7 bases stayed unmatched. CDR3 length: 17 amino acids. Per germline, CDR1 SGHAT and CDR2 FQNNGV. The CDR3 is CASSLGGGRVNTGELFF. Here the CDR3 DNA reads TGTGCCAGCAGCTTAGGGGGCGGGAGAGTTAACACCGGGGAGCTGTTTTTT.